This T cell receptor beta chain was identified during a study of blood T cell repertoires in COVID-19. Overall study: The cDNA or gDNA used as material had been derived from T cells, B-cell-depleted T cells, or PBMCs.

Per the authors' pipeline: Quantification of nucleated cells was approximated via reference gene primer amplification. The assay was immunoSEQ multiplex PCR, and TCRdb's table has in-frame clones only and misses some. V and J calls and clone size are copied from that table; D and trimming were computed from the DNA. The data show hundreds of thousands of clones, about 85% seen once. A word on this clone: Germline is not matched at one junction end, which may reflect a read error.

Germline CDR1 reads MDHEN; CDR2 reads SYDVKM. CDR3 length equals 14 residues. Across 20 to 25 US areas, participants ranged in age from roughly 18 to 89 years. The V call is TRBV28, the J call TRBJ1-3; the D is unclear. This receptor was identified in a woman aged 18-29 years with acute COVID-19. The sample consisted of PBMCs or T cells enriched from blood (not recorded which). The CDR3: CASSPSDSRNTIYF. In DNA, the CDR3 is TGTGCCAGCAGTCCTTCGGACTCTAGAAACACCATATATTTT.